This T cell receptor (beta chain) was found in a study of T cells in Graves' hyperthyroidism and ophthalmopathy. TCR beta CDR3 sequences were amplified from RNA transcripts. Initially, a first-round RT-PCR of the TCR CDR3 employed the HTBI primer set. From the multiplex PCR reads, TCRdb called clonotypes with MiXCR, one entry per CDR3 protein. The table has approximately 590,000 distinct CDR3 sequences, more than 15% seen once. Trimming shortened V by 7 bases and J by 2 bases, and 8 bases separated the two germline ends. The V gene's germline CDR1 is DFQATT and CDR2 SNEGSKA (reference sequence). This CDR3 comprises 11 residues. Stable Graves' hyperthyroidism denoted no ophthalmopathy progression over 18 months. This clonotype appeared a single time.

The sequencing input was blood. The chain combines TRBV20-1 with TRBJ1-1; TRBD1 is a possible D gene (5 bases). The clonotype comes from a woman younger than 45 with Graves' hyperthyroidism. The CDR3 DNA reads as TGCAGTGTAACAGGCAACACTGAAGCTTTCTTT. Residues: CSVTGNTEAFF.